The rows below give T cell receptor beta chains drawn from one sample of a study of cytomegalovirus exposure and HLA in healthy donors. Libraries were prepared by immunoSEQ multiplex PCR; TCRdb keeps only in-frame clonotypes and omits some of them. This sample has about 180,000 clones, with around 80% found just once. Sequencing used PBMCs. The receptors were sampled from a woman aged 55 to 70 in good health and CMV-seropositive. Each CDR3 is given with its conserved first and last residue. D genes are given only for firm matches. Clone sizes are given selectively: once, few, many, or a class where the clone is expanded.

j_gene: TRBJ1-2
v_gene: TRBV28
abundance: NA
d_gene: NA
CDR3nt: TGTGCCAGCTGGACATCAGCTAACTATGGCTACACCTTC
CDR3aa: CASWTSANYGYTF

j_gene: TRBJ2-4
v_gene: TRBV11-3
abundance: NA
d_gene: TRBD1
CDR3nt: TGTGCCAGCAGCTTCACAGGGGACATTCAGTACTTC
CDR3aa: CASSFTGDIQYF

j_gene: TRBJ2-1
v_gene: TRBV6-1
abundance: NA
d_gene: TRBD1
CDR3nt: TGTGCCAGCAGTCAAGGACAGGGACCCATAAGCTCCTACAATGAGCAGTTCTTC
CDR3aa: CASSQGQGPISSYNEQFF

j_gene: TRBJ2-7
v_gene: TRBV4-3
abundance: NA
d_gene: NA
CDR3nt: TGCGCCAGCAGCCTCGGAGAGCGGATCGGAGCCACCGACTACGAGCAGTACTTC
CDR3aa: CASSLGERIGATDYEQYF

j_gene: TRBJ2-1
v_gene: TRBV19
abundance: NA
d_gene: TRBD1
CDR3nt: TGTGCCAGTAGTATTCGAACAGGGGCCTACAATGAGCAGTTCTTC
CDR3aa: CASSIRTGAYNEQFF

j_gene: TRBJ2-5
v_gene: TRBV29-1
abundance: NA
d_gene: TRBD1
CDR3nt: TGCAGCGTACAAGACAGGGCAGCGGAGACCCAGTACTTC
CDR3aa: CSVQDRAAETQYF

j_gene: TRBJ2-1
v_gene: TRBV5-1
abundance: NA
d_gene: NA
CDR3nt: TGCGCCAGCAGCCTGACCGCCCGCGGCTCCTACAATGAGCAGTTCTTC
CDR3aa: CASSLTARGSYNEQFF

j_gene: TRBJ2-7
v_gene: TRBV6-5
abundance: NA
d_gene: TRBD2
CDR3nt: TGTGCCAGCAGTCCTGGGGCGGGAGGAACTTACGAGCAGTACTTC
CDR3aa: CASSPGAGGTYEQYF

j_gene: TRBJ2-3
v_gene: TRBV11-2
abundance: NA
d_gene: NA
CDR3nt: TGTGCCAGCGGGCAGATACCTAGCACAGATACGCAGTATTTT
CDR3aa: CASGQIPSTDTQYF

j_gene: TRBJ2-1
v_gene: TRBV11-1
abundance: NA
d_gene: NA
CDR3nt: TGTGCCAGCAGCTTAGGGCGGTCCCACAATGAGCAGTTCTTC
CDR3aa: CASSLGRSHNEQFF

j_gene: TRBJ1-2
v_gene: TRBV6-1
abundance: NA
d_gene: TRBD1
CDR3nt: TGTGCCAGCAGTGGGACAGGGTCGGCGCCTCCCTATGGCTACACCTTC
CDR3aa: CASSGTGSAPPYGYTF

j_gene: TRBJ2-3
v_gene: TRBV19
abundance: NA
d_gene: NA
CDR3nt: TGTGCCAGTAGTATACCTAGCGGCACAGATACGCAGTATTTT
CDR3aa: CASSIPSGTDTQYF

j_gene: TRBJ2-7
v_gene: TRBV30
abundance: NA
d_gene: NA
CDR3nt: TGTGCCTGGAGTGGGGGCGCCTACGAGCAGTACTTC
CDR3aa: CAWSGGAYEQYF

j_gene: TRBJ2-5
v_gene: TRBV9
abundance: NA
d_gene: NA
CDR3nt: TGTGCCAGCAGCTCCTTGGGGTCCTCCGGGGGAACCCAGTACTTC
CDR3aa: CASSSLGSSGGTQYF

j_gene: TRBJ1-4
v_gene: TRBV5-4
abundance: once
d_gene: TRBD1
CDR3nt: TGTGCCAGCAGCAAGAAGACAGGGGAAAATGAAAAACTGTTTTTT
CDR3aa: CASSKKTGENEKLFF

j_gene: TRBJ1-6
v_gene: TRBV11-2
abundance: NA
d_gene: TRBD1
CDR3nt: TGTGCCAGCAGCCAAGGACAGGCATTGTATAATTCACCCCTCCACTTT
CDR3aa: CASSQGQALYNSPLHF

j_gene: TRBJ1-1
v_gene: TRBV15
abundance: few
d_gene: NA
CDR3nt: TGTGCCACCAGCAGAGATCGGGCCAAGGAGGGGAGAACTGAAGCTTTCTTT
CDR3aa: CATSRDRAKEGRTEAFF

j_gene: TRBJ2-7
v_gene: TRBV4-2
abundance: NA
d_gene: NA
CDR3nt: TGTGCCAGCAGCCAAGATGGGGGGGCGGACACCTACGAGCAGTACTTC
CDR3aa: CASSQDGGADTYEQYF

j_gene: TRBJ1-6
v_gene: TRBV7-2
abundance: NA
d_gene: TRBD1
CDR3nt: TGTGCCAGCACCCTCGGACAGGGGCTTAATTCACCCCTCCACTTT
CDR3aa: CASTLGQGLNSPLHF

j_gene: TRBJ1-5
v_gene: TRBV19
abundance: NA
d_gene: TRBD1
CDR3nt: TGTGCCAGTAGTATAGATCTGACAGGGGACCAGCCCCAGCATTTT
CDR3aa: CASSIDLTGDQPQHF

j_gene: TRBJ2-2
v_gene: TRBV5-6
abundance: NA
d_gene: TRBD1
CDR3nt: TGTGCCAGCAGCTTGGCCTTAACAGGGGGCTCGACCACCGGGGAGCTGTTTTTT
CDR3aa: CASSLALTGGSTTGELFF

j_gene: TRBJ2-7
v_gene: TRBV21-1
abundance: NA
d_gene: NA
CDR3nt: TGTGCCAGCAGCACACTTCGACAGGCTGAGGAGCAGTATTTC
CDR3aa: CASSTLRQAEEQYF

j_gene: TRBJ2-1
v_gene: TRBV7-6
abundance: NA
d_gene: NA
CDR3nt: TGTGCCAGCGTTCCGGGACTCCTCTACAATGAGCAGTTCTTC
CDR3aa: CASVPGLLYNEQFF

j_gene: TRBJ2-7
v_gene: TRBV6-5
abundance: NA
d_gene: TRBD2
CDR3nt: TGTGCCAGCAATGGAGCGGGAGGGCCCGGCGAGCAGTACTTC
CDR3aa: CASNGAGGPGEQYF

j_gene: TRBJ2-7
v_gene: TRBV27
abundance: once
d_gene: TRBD1
CDR3nt: TGTGCCAGCAGTTTATCGCGGCAGGGGGCTTTTGAGCAGTACTTC
CDR3aa: CASSLSRQGAFEQYF

j_gene: TRBJ1-6
v_gene: TRBV7-8
abundance: NA
d_gene: NA
CDR3nt: TGTGCCAGCAGCTTAAAGGTGCCGGTGGGCCGGGGAAATTCACCCCTCCACTTT
CDR3aa: CASSLKVPVGRGNSPLHF

j_gene: TRBJ1-1
v_gene: TRBV15
abundance: NA
d_gene: TRBD1
CDR3nt: TGTGCCACCAGCAGAGATGGTTACGGAGACAGGGGGCTGGGGGACACTGAAGCTTTCTTT
CDR3aa: CATSRDGYGDRGLGDTEAFF

j_gene: TRBJ1-2
v_gene: TRBV20-1
abundance: few
d_gene: NA
CDR3nt: TGCAGTGTCCCAAAGCAGGCCGTCAGCACCTTC
CDR3aa: CSVPKQAVSTF

j_gene: TRBJ1-3
v_gene: TRBV7-6
abundance: NA
d_gene: TRBD1
CDR3nt: TGTGCCAGCAGCTGGGACAGGGCGGGTGGAAACACCATATATTTT
CDR3aa: CASSWDRAGGNTIYF

j_gene: TRBJ2-1
v_gene: TRBV5-1
abundance: once
d_gene: TRBD2
CDR3nt: TGCGCCAGCAGCACGGGACTAATTTCCAATGAGCAGTTCTTC
CDR3aa: CASSTGLISNEQFF

j_gene: TRBJ2-6
v_gene: TRBV15
abundance: once
d_gene: NA
CDR3nt: TGTGCCACCAGCAGAGTCCAAATCTCTGGGGCCAACGGCCTGACTTTC
CDR3aa: CATSRVQISGANGLTF

j_gene: TRBJ2-7
v_gene: TRBV30
abundance: NA
d_gene: NA
CDR3nt: TGTGCCTGGCAGTCTCCAGGGTGGAGCTCCTACGAGCAGTACTTC
CDR3aa: CAWQSPGWSSYEQYF

j_gene: TRBJ2-5
v_gene: TRBV29-1
abundance: NA
d_gene: NA
CDR3nt: TGCAGCGTTCGGGAGGAGACCCAGTACTTC
CDR3aa: CSVREETQYF

j_gene: TRBJ2-1
v_gene: TRBV9
abundance: NA
d_gene: NA
CDR3nt: TGTGCCAGCAGCGTAAGGGGCGATGAGCAGTTCTTC
CDR3aa: CASSVRGDEQFF

j_gene: TRBJ2-5
v_gene: TRBV5-6
abundance: NA
d_gene: NA
CDR3nt: TGTGCCAGCAGCTTGCGACAACATAACGTCGGGGAGCAGTACTTC
CDR3aa: CASSLRQHNVGEQYF

j_gene: TRBJ1-2
v_gene: TRBV9
abundance: NA
d_gene: NA
CDR3nt: TGTGCCAGCAGCAACCCCGGCTATGGCTACACCTTC
CDR3aa: CASSNPGYGYTF

j_gene: TRBJ1-5
v_gene: TRBV15
abundance: NA
d_gene: TRBD1
CDR3nt: TGTGCCACCAGCCGACAGGGGGCAGGGCCCCAGCATTTT
CDR3aa: CATSRQGAGPQHF

j_gene: TRBJ2-6
v_gene: TRBV5-4
abundance: NA
d_gene: NA
CDR3nt: TGTGCCAGCAGCTTTAACAGGGGGGGTTTTGGGGCCAACGTCCTGACTTTC
CDR3aa: CASSFNRGGFGANVLTF

j_gene: TRBJ2-1
v_gene: TRBV7-2
abundance: NA
d_gene: NA
CDR3nt: TGTGCCAGCAGCCTTAGAGCCGGGAGTGGGAATGAGCAGTTCTTC
CDR3aa: CASSLRAGSGNEQFF

j_gene: TRBJ2-7
v_gene: TRBV18
abundance: NA
d_gene: TRBD1
CDR3nt: TGTGCCAGCTCACCCAGAAACGACAGGGGGCGAGACGAGCAGTACTTC
CDR3aa: CASSPRNDRGRDEQYF

j_gene: TRBJ1-4
v_gene: TRBV11-2
abundance: few
d_gene: NA
CDR3nt: TGTGCCAGCAGCCCCCCGGAGGGGATTTACGCAAAACTGTTTTTT
CDR3aa: CASSPPEGIYAKLFF

j_gene: TRBJ2-2
v_gene: TRBV11-3
abundance: few
d_gene: TRBD2
CDR3nt: TGTGCCAGCAGCCCTAGCGGGACGAACACCGGGGAGCTGTTTTTT
CDR3aa: CASSPSGTNTGELFF

j_gene: TRBJ2-2
v_gene: TRBV9
abundance: NA
d_gene: TRBD2
CDR3nt: TGTGCCAGCAGCGGGCCTGGAGGGAGGGCCGGGACCGGGGAGCTGTTTTTT
CDR3aa: CASSGPGGRAGTGELFF

j_gene: TRBJ2-7
v_gene: TRBV6-5
abundance: NA
d_gene: TRBD1
CDR3nt: TGTGCGATCAGGGGGGGGGACAGGGGCGTGGGGCAGTGGTACTTC
CDR3aa: CAIRGGDRGVGQWYF

j_gene: TRBJ1-5
v_gene: TRBV6-5
abundance: NA
d_gene: TRBD1
CDR3nt: TGTGCCAGCAGAACGACAGGGTCGGGCAATCAGCCCCAGCATTTT
CDR3aa: CASRTTGSGNQPQHF

j_gene: TRBJ2-7
v_gene: TRBV9
abundance: NA
d_gene: TRBD1
CDR3nt: TGTGCCAGCAGCGGCGGGACAGGGGTTTCCTACGAGCAGTACTTC
CDR3aa: CASSGGTGVSYEQYF

j_gene: TRBJ2-3
v_gene: TRBV27
abundance: NA
d_gene: TRBD2
CDR3nt: TGTGCCAGCAGTTTAAGGCTAGCGGGAGGGGGCACAGATACGCAGTATTTT
CDR3aa: CASSLRLAGGGTDTQYF

j_gene: TRBJ2-7
v_gene: TRBV7-2
abundance: NA
d_gene: TRBD2
CDR3nt: TGTGCCAGCGGACTAGCGGGGTTCCGCGAGCAGTACTTC
CDR3aa: CASGLAGFREQYF